This T cell receptor (beta chain) emerged from a study of Tregs in tolerant kidney transplant recipients. Study-wide results and limits: Biological reproducibility was not directly addressed in this study. Few patients were studied, so findings need validation in larger groups. Expanding Tregs on activated donor B cells appeared to best identify donor-specific TCRbeta clones.

The method was immunoSEQ multiplex PCR; TCRdb's version includes in-frame clones alone and lacks a portion of them. Found here are some 250,000 clones, 84% of them singletons; the top ten hold under 0.65%. With regard to this clone: Its target is unknown.

V was clipped by 5 bases and J by 3 bases, with 9 bases between them. CDR3 length equals 13 residues. In germline, CDR1 is SNHLY, CDR2 FYNNEI. CD4+CD25+CD127- Tregs, CD4+CD25- non-Tregs, CD4 and CD8 cells were sorted. The V call is TRBV2, the J call TRBJ2-3; D gene ambiguous. What was sequenced was CD4+ T cells from blood. The source is a human donor in good health. The CDR3 sequence: CASSPFGTDTQYF. CDR3 bases: TGTGCCAGCAGTCCATTCGGGACAGATACGCAGTATTTT. Full variable domain (outside the CDR3, taken from reference TRBV2 and TRBJ2-3): EPEVTQTPSHQVTQMGQEVILRCVPISNHLYFYWYRQILGQKVEFLVSFYNNEISEKSEIFDDQFSVERPDGSNFTLKIRSTKLEDSAMYFCASSPFGTDTQYFGPGTRLTVL.